Each of the 22 T cell receptor beta chains below was sequenced from the same sample in a study of blood T cell repertoires in COVID-19 (dated by TCRdb to the early 2020s). The library was made by the immunoSEQ multiplex PCR assay. Entries here come from immuneACCESS through TCRdb and include only in-frame sequences with V and J called. Some clones fail to appear in such tables; in the studies checked, an unresolved V gene covers under half of the shortfall, and the cause of the remainder is unknown. In all, the sample holds about 330,000 clones, and approximately 88% of those were seen once. Jointly, the top ten make up around 5% of the sample. Sequenced: PBMCs or T cells enriched from blood (not recorded which). These receptors were obtained from a man younger than 40 who had recovered from COVID-19.

This clone was observed a few times. The rearrangement joins TRBV4-1 to TRBJ2-6; D might be TRBD1 (6 bases). Trimming cost V 0 bases and J 2 bases, with 14 bases left between them. The CDR3 extends over 18 amino acids. In germline, CDR1 is MGHRA, CDR2 YSYEKL. DNA for the CDR3: TGCGCCAGCAGCCAAGAAGGTACAGGGATCACTGGGGCCAACGTCCTGACTTTC. Protein: CASSQEGTGITGANVLTF.

The chain links TRBV7-3 to TRBJ2-2, with 11 bases fitting TRBD2. The trim removed 5 bases at V and 4 bases at J, leaving 9 bases unmatched. The CDR3 extends over 17 amino acids. Germline-derived CDR1 and CDR2 are SGHTA and FQGTGA. The CDR3 loop is CASSNSGGAAGTGELFF. The CDR3 nucleotides are TGTGCCAGCAGCAATAGCGGGGGGGCCGCGGGCACCGGGGAGCTGTTTTTT.

The rearrangement joins TRBV11-2 to TRBJ1-2; 7 positions match TRBD1. CDR1 is SGHAT, CDR2 FQNNGV, per germline. This CDR3 contains 13 residues. The ends lost 6 bases at V and 7 bases at J; junction bases unmatched: 8. The CDR3 loop is CASRRQGLRGYTF. As DNA, the CDR3 is TGTGCCAGCAGGAGACAGGGACTCCGTGGCTACACCTTC.

This clone was picked up one time. This chain connects TRBV7-9 to TRBJ2-3; 8 bases line up with TRBD1. Germline V gives CDR1 SEHNR, CDR2 FQNEAQ (reference sequence). The ends lost 0 bases at V and 0 bases at J; junction bases unmatched: 5. This CDR3 has 17 residues. The CDR3 sequence is CASSLADREFSTDTQYF. In DNA, the CDR3 is TGTGCCAGCAGCTTAGCGGACAGGGAATTTAGCACAGATACGCAGTATTTT.

This rearrangement joins TRBV7-9 to TRBJ1-1; 8 nucleotides match TRBD1. The CDR3 consists of 15 residues. With 5 bases clipped from V and 5 bases from J, the junction kept 10 bases outside the gene matches. The germline gives CDR1 SEHNR, CDR2 FQNEAQ (reference sequence). CDR3 sequence: CASSPAHRGVTEAFF. The CDR3 DNA reads TGTGCCAGCAGCCCCGCCCACAGGGGGGTTACTGAAGCTTTCTTT.

V and J are TRBV10-3 and TRBJ1-5; TRBD1 agrees at 8 bases. The junction had 4 bases not matched to a gene; V was cut back by 6 bases and J by 0 bases. CDR3 length equals 15 residues. CDR1 is ENHRY, CDR2 SYGVKD, per germline. The CDR3 is CAIRGTGLSNQPQHF. The CDR3 nucleotides read TGTGCCATCAGAGGGACAGGCCTTAGCAATCAGCCCCAGCATTTT.

This rearrangement joins TRBV5-1 to TRBJ2-2; D is ambiguous. Germline CDR1 and CDR2: SGHRS and YFSETQ. The CDR3 runs to 13 residues. Between the trimmed V and J ends, which lost 0 bases and 8 bases, there was a span of 8 bases. CDR3 nucleotide sequence: TGCGCCAGCAGCTTGGGGCTGATGGGGGAGCTGTTTTTT. Its protein product is CASSLGLMGELFF.

The chain recombines TRBV5-4 with TRBJ2-3, with D possibly matching TRBD1 (6 bases). The CDR3 is 17 amino acids. V shed 5 bases and J shed 0 bases, with 19 bases lying between them. Germline V gives CDR1 SGHNT, CDR2 YYREEE (reference sequence). CDR3: CASRSRPKQGSTDTQYF. DNA for the CDR3: TGTGCCAGCAGATCCCGTCCAAAACAGGGTAGCACAGATACGCAGTATTTT.

This clone showed up just once. J is TRBJ2-3 and V is TRBV28, with 11 bases lining up with TRBD2. There are 17 residues in the CDR3. With 5 bases clipped from V and 5 bases from J, the junction kept 12 bases outside the gene matches. Germline CDR1 is MDHEN and CDR2 is SYDVKM. The CDR3 DNA is TGTGCCAGCAGTGGATTTGGTAGCGGGGGGGCCGTAGATACGCAGTATTTT. This gives the protein CASSGFGSGGAVDTQYF.

In this sample, this clone turned up a few times. This rearrangement joins TRBV18 to TRBJ1-6, with 8 positions matching TRBD1. In germline, CDR1 is KGHSH, CDR2 LQKENI. Germline trimming cut 3 bases from V and 13 bases from J; bases unmatched to any gene: 14. The length of the CDR3 is 16 residues. As DNA, the CDR3 is TGTGCCAGCTCACCTCAGGGGGCCACTGGTATTCGGCCCCTCCACTTT. It is translated as CASSPQGATGIRPLHF.

The chain links TRBV6-5 to TRBJ2-7; 7 positions agree with TRBD1. Germline V gene lookup returns CDR1 MNHEY and CDR2 SVGAGI. The length of the CDR3 is 12 residues. The V gene end was trimmed by 6 bases and the J gene end by 7 bases; junction bases not matched to a gene: 6. CDR3 in DNA: TGTGCCAGCAGCGGGACAGACGGTGAGCAGTACTTC. As protein: CASSGTDGEQYF.

This chain uses TRBV5-1 with TRBJ2-7; 10 nucleotides line up with TRBD1. Per germline, CDR1 SGHRS and CDR2 YFSETQ. The CDR3 loop spans 14 amino acids. Trimming removed 4 bases from V and 7 bases from J; junction bases left unmatched: 8. CDR3 sequence reads: CASSGRDRGGEQYF. DNA for the CDR3: TGCGCCAGCAGCGGCCGGGACAGGGGTGGGGAGCAGTACTTC.

The chain has TRBV21-1 and TRBJ2-7; no DNA check was done on the table's D call, TRBD2. TRBV21-1 is marked as a pseudogene. The length of the CDR3 is 17 residues. The CDR3 protein is CASSTVRGTKNSYEQYF. Here the CDR3 DNA reads TGTGCCAGCAGCACAGTCCGAGGGACTAAGAACTCCTACGAGCAGTACTTC.

The chain combines TRBV7-9 with TRBJ1-4; 8 bases are a match to TRBD1. The length of the CDR3 is 13 residues. The trim removed 4 bases at V and 8 bases at J, leaving 3 bases unmatched. Germline V lookup: CDR1 SEHNR, CDR2 FQNEAQ (reference sequence). This chain's CDR3 is CASSWDRQEKLFF. The CDR3 DNA reads TGTGCCAGCAGCTGGGACAGGCAAGAAAAACTGTTTTTT.

The chain recombines TRBV6-1 with TRBJ1-3; the D gene is possibly TRBD1 (5 bases). Trimming removed 0 bases from V and 4 bases from J, with 13 bases in between. There are 16 residues in the CDR3. Germline V gene sequence: CDR1 MNHNS, CDR2 SASEGT. The CDR3 nucleotides read TGTGCCAGCAGTGAAGCTGCGGGGACGGCCGGAAACACCATATATTTT. Amino acid sequence: CASSEAAGTAGNTIYF.

The chain employs TRBV12-3 or TRBV12-4 and TRBJ1-2; no clear D gene. Trimming cost V 3 bases and J 3 bases, with 8 bases left between them. This CDR3 has 13 amino acids. CDR3: CASSFSGHYGYTF. The CDR3 DNA reads as TGTGCCAGCAGTTTTTCAGGTCACTATGGCTACACCTTC.

The chain combines TRBV18 with TRBJ2-5; the match to TRBD1 covers 8 bases. Germline V lookup: CDR1 KGHSH, CDR2 LQKENI. J lost 5 bases, V lost 4 bases, and 15 bases had no gene match. The CDR3 consists of 17 residues. CDR3 sequence reads: CASSLSPRQGSGETQYF. DNA for the CDR3: TGTGCCAGCTCACTCTCCCCTCGACAGGGGTCGGGGGAGACCCAGTACTTC.

The rearrangement uses TRBV7-6 and TRBJ2-7, with 12 bases identical to TRBD1. This CDR3 contains 15 residues. Per the germline V gene, CDR1 is SGHVS and CDR2 is FNYEAQ. V lost 6 bases to trimming and J lost 4 bases; unmatched junction nucleotides: 7. CDR3: CASRPGTGGAYEQYF. CDR3 coding DNA: TGTGCCAGCAGACCCGGGACAGGGGGCGCGTACGAGCAGTACTTC. Together with reference TRBV7-6 and TRBJ2-7, the CDR3 gives the full variable domain: GAGVSQSPRYKVTKRGQDVALRCDPISGHVSLYWYRQALGQGPEFLTYFNYEAQQDKSGLPNDRFSAERPEGSISTLTIQRTEQRDSAMYRCASRPGTGGAYEQYFGPGTRLTVT.

This clone was detected a few times. V usage is TRBV29-1 and J usage is TRBJ2-1, with D perhaps matching TRBD2 (5 bases). V was clipped by 2 bases and J by 10 bases, with 12 bases between them. In germline, CDR1 is SQVTM, CDR2 ANQGSEA. The CDR3 length is 12 residues. CDR3 sequence (DNA): TGCAGCGTTGAAAGGATACGAGGGGAGCAGTTCTTC. Protein product: CSVERIRGEQFF.

The chain links TRBV2 to TRBJ2-3, with 11 bases that match TRBD2. The trim removed 9 bases at V and 2 bases at J, leaving 4 bases unmatched. The CDR3 has 14 amino acids. The germline V gene has CDR1 SNHLY and CDR2 FYNNEI. The CDR3 sequence: CASKTSGTTDTQYF. In DNA, the CDR3 is TGTGCCAGTAAGACTAGCGGGACCACAGATACGCAGTATTTT.

The rearrangement joins TRBV27 to TRBJ2-3, with 7 bases fitting TRBD2. CDR1 is MNHEY and CDR2 is SMNVEV in the germline V gene (reference sequence). Trimming took 0 bases from V and 3 from J; bases not matched to a gene: 6. CDR3 size: 16 residues. DNA of the CDR3: TGTGCCAGCAGTTTATCGGTGGGGGGGGGAACAGATACGCAGTATTTT. Amino acid sequence: CASSLSVGGGTDTQYF.

This clone was observed a single time. The J gene is TRBJ1-3, the V gene TRBV2; D remains unclear. CDR3 length: 15 amino acids. The V end was cut by 1 base, the J end by 1 base, with 8 bases between. Germline assignment: CDR1 SNHLY and CDR2 FYNNEI. Written as DNA, the CDR3 is TGTGCCAGCAGTGAAGTTCTGGCTTCTGGAAACACCATATATTTT. Translating gives CASSEVLASGNTIYF.